This entry concerns a single T cell receptor beta chain. Sequenced by immunoSEQ multiplex PCR; TCRdb stores in-frame clones only, minus some. This table has tens of thousands of clones, 95% appearing once. This sample is drawn from a study of cytomegalovirus exposure and HLA in healthy donors. CDR3 size: 15 residues. Germline V lookup: CDR1 MDHEN, CDR2 SYDVKM. Trimming took 3 bases from V and 6 from J, leaving 18 bases between them. The specimen sequenced was PBMCs. This receptor was taken from a woman aged 18 to 35 in good health and CMV-seronegative. V usage is TRBV28 and J usage is TRBJ2-7; D perhaps matches TRBD1 (5 bases). DNA of the CDR3: TGTGCCAGCAGTTTTGTTTGGCAGGGAAGACTCGAGCAGTACTTC. This codes for CASSFVWQGRLEQYF. Full variable domain (outside the CDR3, taken from reference TRBV28 and TRBJ2-7): DVKVTQSSRYLVKRTGEKVFLECVQDMDHENMFWYRQDPGLGLRLIYFSYDVKMKEKGDIPEGYSVSREKKERFSLILESASTNQTSMYLCASSFVWQGRLEQYFGPGTRLTVT.